This section outlines one T cell receptor beta chain sequence together with its context. The data derive from a study of blood T cell repertoires in COVID-19. As processed by the authors: Reference gene primers were amplified, and this amplification served to estimate nucleated cell counts. TCRdb's table, derived via immunoSEQ multiplex PCR, lists solely in-frame clones and lacks some. V and J calls and clone size are copied from that table; D and trimming were computed from the DNA. The sample shows 150,000 to 200,000 clones, roughly four fifths of them seen only once. This sequence was found in a human donor in a cohort sampled during active COVID-19. Input material: peripheral blood.

This CDR3 is CASSTGLETYGYTF. In DNA form, the CDR3 reads TGTGCCAGCAGCACCGGACTGGAAACCTATGGCTACACCTTC. This rearrangement joins TRBV5-4 to TRBJ1-2, with D uncertain. CDR1 and CDR2 (germline): SGHNT, YYREEE (reference sequence). V dropped 4 bases and J dropped 4 bases, with 14 bases sitting between them. The CDR3 has 14 amino acids. The variable domain in full, completed from reference TRBV5-4 and TRBJ1-2, reads ETGVTQSPTHLIKTRGQQVTLRCSSQSGHNTVSWYQQALGQGPQFIFQYYREEENGRGNFPPRFSGLQFPNYSSELNVNALELDDSALYLCASSTGLETYGYTFGSGTRLTVV.